This T cell receptor (beta chain) was sequenced for a study of OX40 agonist ivuxolimab in advanced cancers. Across the study: Among those enrolled, mean age was roughly 55 years (range about 23 to 90) and 75% to 90% were male. Two patients with cutaneous melanoma and one with hepatocellular carcinoma, three in total, showed partial responses.

TCRdb's table, derived via immunoSEQ multiplex PCR, lists solely in-frame clones and lacks some. The sample has about 60,000 clones, 83% seen once. Study observations and caveats: Partial responders treated at 0.1-3.0 mg/kg exhibited clonal expansion among the lowest measured.

Peripheral blood came from all dose cohorts at three timepoints. CDR1 and CDR2 (germline): LNHDA, SQIVND (reference sequence). The V gene lost 3 bases and the J gene lost 3 bases, with 9 bases spanning the gap. The CDR3 totals 14 residues. A few counts support this clone. As yet, its antigen is unknown. Sequenced material: CD4+ or CD8+ T cells sorted from blood, taken in a trial of the OX40 agonist ivuxolimab. The chain uses TRBV19 and TRBJ1-5; D is unresolved. The source is an adult with an advanced solid tumor such as melanoma, head and neck, liver or kidney cancer. The CDR3 loop reads CASSMENVNQPQHF. CDR3 DNA sequence: TGTGCCAGTAGTATGGAGAACGTCAATCAGCCCCAGCATTTT.